What follows are 14 T cell receptor beta chains derived from one specimen sequenced in a study of PD-1 blockade in classical Hodgkin lymphoma (dated by TCRdb to the early 2020s). The time point label here, explained by the study, means: cycle 4 day 1 (C4D1), after 5 to 7 weeks of nivolumab. Every trial patient had relapsed after autologous stem cell transplantation, and cohorts A, B and C differed in prior brentuximab vedotin exposure. The protocol used for the library was the immunoSEQ multiplex PCR assay. The table was pulled from immuneACCESS by TCRdb, which kept in-frame rearrangements only. Such tables lose some clones; where checked, under half of the loss comes from unresolved V genes, and the rest has no known cause. In this sample the table shows 100,000 or so clones, just over 90% of which occur a single time. In total, the top ten clones hold roughly 2% of the sample. The sequenced sample was peripheral blood mononuclear cells (PBMCs), obtained before the fourth cycle of nivolumab. These receptors were taken from a human donor with classical Hodgkin lymphoma.

The V and J genes are TRBV28 and TRBJ2-1; a weak D match, TRBD1 (6 bases). The CDR3 length is 16 residues. Trimming took off 6 bases at V and 8 bases at J, with 23 bases between the two ends. Germline V gene sequence: CDR1 MDHEN, CDR2 SYDVKM. For the CDR3, the DNA is TGTGCCAGCAGCCCCCCTTATAGCCGTAGACAGGATGAGCAGTTCTTC. It is translated as CASSPPYSRRQDEQFF.

The count of this clone is one. The chain uses TRBV14 and TRBJ1-2; D is uncertain. This CDR3 is built from 13 residues. CDR1 SGHDN and CDR2 FVKESK come from the germline V gene. Trimming shortened V by 1 base and J by 8 bases, and 11 bases separated the two germline ends. The CDR3 loop reads CASSQGGVWGYTF. As DNA, the CDR3 is TGTGCCAGCAGCCAAGGTGGGGTGTGGGGCTACACCTTC.

This sequence joins TRBV7-9 and TRBJ1-1; 8 nucleotides align to TRBD1. V dropped 5 bases and J dropped 4; count of bases not matched to a gene: 12. Germline assignment: CDR1 SEHNR and CDR2 FQNEAQ (reference sequence). This CDR3 comprises 16 residues. Written as DNA, the CDR3 is TGTGCCAGCAGCCGGACAGGGCCTAGCGGGGGCACTGAAGCTTTCTTT. This translates into CASSRTGPSGGTEAFF. Complete variable domain (other parts from reference TRBV7-9 and TRBJ1-1): DTGVSQNPRHKITKRGQNVTFRCDPISEHNRLYWYRQTLGQGPEFLTYFQNEAQLEKSRLLSDRFSAERPKGSFSTLEIQRTEQGDSAMYLCASSRTGPSGGTEAFFGQGTRLTVV.

This chain uses TRBV2 with TRBJ2-1; D is undetermined. The germline V gene encodes CDR1 SNHLY and CDR2 FYNNEI. With 4 bases removed from V and 0 bases from J, the gap between germline ends came to 7 bases. This CDR3 is 14 amino acids long. The CDR3 loop is CASSGLSSYNEQFF. The DNA for the CDR3 is TGTGCCAGCAGTGGGTTGAGCTCCTACAATGAGCAGTTCTTC.

The genes are TRBV5-1 and TRBJ1-2; TRBD1 matches at 8 bases. V lost 0 bases to trimming and J lost 2 bases; unmatched junction nucleotides: 6. This CDR3 comprises 16 residues. The germline V gene encodes CDR1 SGHRS and CDR2 YFSETQ. The DNA for the CDR3 is TGCGCCAGCAGCTTGGCTGGACAGGGTATGAACTATGGCTACACCTTC. Residues: CASSLAGQGMNYGYTF.

The chain couples TRBV10-3 to TRBJ2-3; maybe TRBD2 (5 bases). Germline V gene lookup returns CDR1 ENHRY and CDR2 SYGVKD. Trimming removed 7 bases at V and 3 bases at J, with 14 bases between. This CDR3 contains 14 residues. CDR3 amino acids: CAITAGVLTDTQYF. In DNA form, the CDR3 reads TGTGCCATCACCGCCGGGGTATTGACAGATACGCAGTATTTT.

The chain joins TRBV2 to TRBJ2-1, with 13 bases fitting TRBD2. The J segment lost 12 bases and the V segment lost 3 bases, leaving 11 bases of the junction unmatched. The CDR3 sequence is 16 residues long. CDR1 SNHLY and CDR2 FYNNEI come from the germline V gene. CDR3 residues: CASSDRTSGSGVGQFF. The CDR3 DNA follows: TGTGCCAGCAGTGATAGGACTAGCGGGAGTGGGGTGGGGCAGTTCTTC.

The chain couples TRBV28 to TRBJ1-2, with D tentatively TRBD1 (5 bases). V lost 2 bases to trimming and J lost 8 bases, with 15 bases between them. CDR1 is MDHEN, CDR2 SYDVKM, per germline. The CDR3 spans 14 residues. CDR3 DNA sequence: TGTGCCAGCAGTTTAGGGGGGATGGCGCTGGGCTACACCTTC. It specifies CASSLGGMALGYTF.

This clone was seen only once. The chain employs TRBV7-9 and TRBJ2-1; 10 nucleotides line up with TRBD1. The length of the CDR3 is 17 residues. Germline V gene sequence: CDR1 SEHNR, CDR2 FQNEAQ (reference sequence). Germline trimming cut 3 bases from V and 4 bases from J; bases unmatched to any gene: 9. As DNA, the CDR3 is TGTGCCAGCAGCTTCGGACAGGGGGGCGCTTGGTACAATGAGCAGTTCTTC. Translating gives CASSFGQGGAWYNEQFF. The full variable domain, with the rest looked up from reference TRBV7-9 and TRBJ2-1, is DTGVSQNPRHKITKRGQNVTFRCDPISEHNRLYWYRQTLGQGPEFLTYFQNEAQLEKSRLLSDRFSAERPKGSFSTLEIQRTEQGDSAMYLCASSFGQGGAWYNEQFFGPGTRLTVL.

This sequence joins TRBV27 and TRBJ2-3; the match to TRBD2 covers 7 bases. The CDR3 loop spans 14 amino acids. V shed 7 bases and J 3 bases; nucleotides not matched to a gene: 7. The V gene's germline CDR1 is MNHEY and CDR2 SMNVEV (reference sequence). CDR3 loop: CASISGGRTDTQYF. CDR3 sequence (DNA): TGTGCCAGCATTTCGGGAGGTAGGACAGATACGCAGTATTTT.

This rearrangement joins TRBV10-1 to TRBJ1-5; possible D gene TRBD1, 5 bases. V lost 6 bases, J lost 0 bases, and 9 bases lay in between. The length of the CDR3 is 14 residues. Germline CDR1 is WNHNN and CDR2 is SYGVQD (reference sequence). CDR3 nucleotides: TGCGCCAGCAGACAGGTCTATAGCAATCAGCCCCAGCATTTT. Its protein is CASRQVYSNQPQHF.

V and J are TRBV11-2 and TRBJ2-2, with 8 positions matching TRBD1. The CDR3 is made up of 15 amino acids. Germline loops: CDR1 SGHAT, CDR2 FQNNGV. V lost 0 bases, J lost 7 bases, and 4 bases stayed unmatched. The CDR3 DNA follows: TGTGCCAGCAGCTTAGACGCAGGGGGCATCGGGGAGCTGTTTTTT. Protein: CASSLDAGGIGELFF.

V gene TRBV14 combines with J gene TRBJ2-3; the match to TRBD2 covers 9 bases. J gave up 2 bases and V 0 bases, and 9 bases lay outside the gene matches. Germline lookup yields CDR1 SGHDN and CDR2 FVKESK. CDR3 length: 18 residues. The CDR3 DNA reads TGTGCCAGCAGCCAAGATGGCCTAGCGGGGACCTACACAGATACGCAGTATTTT. Amino acids: CASSQDGLAGTYTDTQYF.

The chain carries TRBV29-1 and TRBJ2-1, with 7 positions matching TRBD1. CDR1 is SQVTM and CDR2 is ANQGSEA in the germline V gene. The V and J ends lost 6 bases and 7 bases, in that order; junction bases with no gene match: 6. The CDR3 loop spans 12 amino acids. The CDR3 nucleotides read TGCAGCGTCCTTCCCAGGGGGAATGAGCAGTTCTTC. Encoded protein: CSVLPRGNEQFF.